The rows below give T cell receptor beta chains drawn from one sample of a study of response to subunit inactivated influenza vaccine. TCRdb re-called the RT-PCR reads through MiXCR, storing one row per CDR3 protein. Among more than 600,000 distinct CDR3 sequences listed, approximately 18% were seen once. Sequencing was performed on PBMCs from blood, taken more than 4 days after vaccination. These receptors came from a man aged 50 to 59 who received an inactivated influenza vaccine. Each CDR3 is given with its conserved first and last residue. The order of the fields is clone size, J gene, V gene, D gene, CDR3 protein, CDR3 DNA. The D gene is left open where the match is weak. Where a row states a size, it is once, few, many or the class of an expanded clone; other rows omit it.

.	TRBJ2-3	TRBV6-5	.	CASSYSRGRGTDTQYF	TGTGCCAGCAGTTACTCTCGGGGCAGGGGCACAGATACGCAGTATTTT
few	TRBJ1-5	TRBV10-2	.	CASSLSTDPNQPQHF	TGCGCCAGCAGCCTTTCAACGGACCCCAATCAGCCCCAGCATTTT
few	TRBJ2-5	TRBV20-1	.	CSAGSGLQETQYF	TGCAGTGCCGGATCCGGACTTCAAGAGACCCAGTACTTC
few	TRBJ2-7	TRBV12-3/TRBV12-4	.	CASSNEYAQYF	TGTGCCAGCAGCAATGAGTACGCGCAGTACTTC
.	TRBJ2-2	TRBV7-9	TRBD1	CASSFYGTANTGELFF	TGTGCCAGCAGCTTCTATGGGACAGCGAACACCGGGGAGCTGTTTTTT
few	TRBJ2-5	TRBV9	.	CASANSGAIQETQYF	TGTGCCAGCGCAAACTCAGGGGCTATCCAAGAGACCCAGTACTTC
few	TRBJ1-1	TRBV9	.	CASSVGENTEAFF	TGTGCCAGCAGCGTAGGGGAGAACACTGAAGCTTTCTTT
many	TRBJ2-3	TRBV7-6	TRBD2	CASSSAGGITRTDTQYF	TGTGCCAGCAGCTCAGCGGGAGGGATCACTCGCACAGATACGCAGTATTTT
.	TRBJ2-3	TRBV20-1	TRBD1	CSPLAGTGADTQYF	TGCAGCCCCCTAGCTGGGACAGGGGCAGATACGCAGTATTTT
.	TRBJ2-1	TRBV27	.	CASSASGGYSYNEQFF	TGTGCCAGCAGTGCCTCCGGGGGCTACTCCTACAATGAGCAGTTCTTC
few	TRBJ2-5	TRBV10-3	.	CAISAGEKETQYF	TGTGCCATCAGTGCGGGGGAGAAAGAGACCCAGTACTTC
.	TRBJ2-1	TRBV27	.	CASSLKGSHSYNEQFF	TGTGCCAGCAGTTTGAAGGGGTCTCATTCCTACAATGAGCAGTTCTTC
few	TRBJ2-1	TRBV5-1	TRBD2	CASSHEGLAGLNEQFF	TGCGCCAGCAGTCATGAAGGACTAGCGGGACTCAATGAGCAGTTCTTC
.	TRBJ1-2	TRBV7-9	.	CASSPIPDGDGYTF	TGTGCCAGCAGCCCGATCCCCGACGGAGATGGCTACACCTTC
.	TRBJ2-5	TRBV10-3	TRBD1	CAISHGTGWSETQYF	TGTGCCATCAGTCATGGGACAGGGTGGTCAGAGACCCAGTACTTC
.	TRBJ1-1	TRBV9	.	CASSVGGSDTEAFF	TGTGCCAGCAGCGTAGGGGGGTCGGACACTGAAGCTTTCTTT
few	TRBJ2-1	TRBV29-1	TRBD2	CSVAGVQDNEQFF	TGCAGCGTAGCGGGAGTACAGGACAATGAGCAGTTCTTC
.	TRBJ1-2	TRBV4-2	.	CASSLQATANYGYTF	TGTGCCAGCAGCCTACAGGCGACAGCTAACTATGGCTACACCTTC
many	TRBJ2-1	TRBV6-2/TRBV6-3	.	CASSPAYEQFF	TGTGCCAGCAGCCCCGCCTATGAGCAGTTCTTC
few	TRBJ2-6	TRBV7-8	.	CASTPVSGANVLTF	TGTGCCAGCACCCCGGTCTCTGGGGCCAACGTCCTGACTTTC
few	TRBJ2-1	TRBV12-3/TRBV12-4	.	CASTSEQFYNEQFF	TGTGCCAGCACCTCGGAGCAGTTCTACAATGAGCAGTTCTTC
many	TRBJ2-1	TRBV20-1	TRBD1	CSARFPDRVEFF	TGCAGTGCTAGATTTCCTGACAGGGTGGAGTTCTTC
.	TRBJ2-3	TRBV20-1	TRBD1	CSASLQFLRDRATDTQYF	TGCAGTGCTAGCCTGCAATTCCTACGGGACAGGGCCACAGATACGCAGTATTTT
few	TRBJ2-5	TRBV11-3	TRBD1	CASSQDRDRALQETQYF	TGTGCCAGCAGCCAGGACCGGGACAGGGCACTCCAAGAGACCCAGTACTTC
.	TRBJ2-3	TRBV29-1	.	CSVPGVLRTQYF	TGCAGCGTGCCGGGGGTGCTGAGGACGCAGTATTTT
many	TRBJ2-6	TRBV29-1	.	CSVATGQALSGANVLTF	TGCAGCGTTGCAACGGGACAAGCCCTCTCTGGGGCCAACGTCCTGACTTTC
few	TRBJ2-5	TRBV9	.	CASSQGHQDQETQYF	TGTGCCAGCAGCCAGGGACATCAGGACCAAGAGACCCAGTACTTC
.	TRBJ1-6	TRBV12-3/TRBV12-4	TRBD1	CASRYDRGYSPLHF	TGTGCCAGCAGATACGACAGGGGTTATTCACCCCTCCACTTT
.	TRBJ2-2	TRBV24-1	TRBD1	CATSEGQLTGELFF	TGTGCCACCAGTGAGGGACAGCTCACCGGGGAGCTGTTTTTT
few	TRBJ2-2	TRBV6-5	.	CASSLGLSDTGELFF	TGTGCCAGCAGTTTGGGACTTTCAGACACCGGGGAGCTGTTTTTT
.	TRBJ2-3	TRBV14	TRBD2	CASSLGQGKTSGRTDTQYF	TGTGCCAGCAGCCTCGGACAGGGGAAGACTAGCGGGAGAACAGATACGCAGTATTTT
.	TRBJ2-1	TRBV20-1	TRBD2	CSASRASGINEQFF	TGCAGTGCCTCGAGGGCTAGCGGGATCAATGAGCAGTTCTTC
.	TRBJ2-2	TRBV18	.	CASSPGDDGELFF	TGTGCCAGCTCACCAGGGGATGACGGGGAGCTGTTTTTT
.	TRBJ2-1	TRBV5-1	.	CASSSLRGNEQFF	TGCGCCAGCAGCTCATTGAGGGGAAATGAGCAGTTCTTC
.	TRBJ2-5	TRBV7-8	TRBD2	CASSSGLAGGEETQYF	TGTGCCAGCAGCTCGGGACTAGCGGGAGGGGAGGAGACCCAGTACTTC
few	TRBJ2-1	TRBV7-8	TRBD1	CASSARDSLLYNEQFF	TGTGCCAGCAGCGCACGGGACAGCCTTCTGTACAATGAGCAGTTCTTC
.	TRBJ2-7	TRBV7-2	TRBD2	CASSLALGLAAREQYF	TGTGCCAGCAGCTTAGCGTTGGGACTAGCGGCGCGCGAGCAGTACTTC
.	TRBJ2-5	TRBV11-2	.	CASSFITETQYF	TGTGCCAGCAGCTTTATAACAGAGACCCAGTACTTC
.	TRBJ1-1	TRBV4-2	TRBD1	CASSPNRGQKDTEAFF	TGTGCCAGCAGCCCGAACAGGGGCCAAAAGGACACTGAAGCTTTCTTT
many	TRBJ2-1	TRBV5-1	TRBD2	CASSLVVSGSDEQFF	TGCGCCAGCAGCTTGGTTGTTAGCGGGAGCGATGAGCAGTTCTTC
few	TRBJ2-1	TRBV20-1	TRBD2	CSARAPGASGTRTAYNEQFF	TGCAGTGCTAGAGCCCCTGGAGCTAGCGGGACGAGAACAGCTTACAATGAGCAGTTCTTC
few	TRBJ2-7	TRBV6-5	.	CASSSPGTSLYEQYF	TGTGCCAGCAGTTCCCCCGGGACATCTCTTTACGAGCAGTACTTC
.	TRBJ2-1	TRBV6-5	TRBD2	CASSYSFSGSSYNEQFF	TGTGCCAGCAGTTACTCGTTTAGCGGGAGCTCCTACAATGAGCAGTTCTTC
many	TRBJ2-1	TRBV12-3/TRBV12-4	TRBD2	CASRRTSGFAYNEQFF	TGTGCCAGCAGACGGACTAGCGGGTTCGCCTACAATGAGCAGTTCTTC
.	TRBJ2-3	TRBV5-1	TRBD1	CASSLVAGGVSDTQYF	TGCGCCAGCAGCTTGGTGGCAGGGGGCGTCTCAGATACGCAGTATTTT
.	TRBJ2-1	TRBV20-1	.	CSARQVPPDEQFF	TGCAGTGCTAGGCAGGTCCCGCCCGATGAGCAGTTCTTC
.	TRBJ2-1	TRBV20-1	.	CSAKGDPGLLPLYNEQFF	TGCAGTGCTAAAGGCGACCCAGGTCTACTCCCCCTCTACAATGAGCAGTTCTTC
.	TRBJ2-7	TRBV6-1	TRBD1	CASSARDRTEQYF	TGTGCCAGCAGTGCCCGGGACAGGACCGAGCAGTACTTC
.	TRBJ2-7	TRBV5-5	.	CASSLVIGGYEQYF	TGTGCCAGCAGCTTGGTGATCGGGGGATACGAGCAGTACTTC
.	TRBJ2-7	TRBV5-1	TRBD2	CASSPNWRGLNYEQYF	TGCGCCAGCAGCCCAAATTGGCGGGGGTTGAACTACGAGCAGTACTTC
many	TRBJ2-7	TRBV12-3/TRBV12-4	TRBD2	CASSSRLAGDRYEQYF	TGTGCCAGCAGTTCCCGACTAGCGGGAGATCGATACGAGCAGTACTTC
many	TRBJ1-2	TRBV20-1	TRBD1	CSARATGGYGYTF	TGCAGTGCTAGAGCTACAGGGGGCTATGGCTACACCTTC
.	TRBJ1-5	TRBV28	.	CASSSLAQHF	TGTGCCAGCAGTTCACTCGCCCAGCATTTT